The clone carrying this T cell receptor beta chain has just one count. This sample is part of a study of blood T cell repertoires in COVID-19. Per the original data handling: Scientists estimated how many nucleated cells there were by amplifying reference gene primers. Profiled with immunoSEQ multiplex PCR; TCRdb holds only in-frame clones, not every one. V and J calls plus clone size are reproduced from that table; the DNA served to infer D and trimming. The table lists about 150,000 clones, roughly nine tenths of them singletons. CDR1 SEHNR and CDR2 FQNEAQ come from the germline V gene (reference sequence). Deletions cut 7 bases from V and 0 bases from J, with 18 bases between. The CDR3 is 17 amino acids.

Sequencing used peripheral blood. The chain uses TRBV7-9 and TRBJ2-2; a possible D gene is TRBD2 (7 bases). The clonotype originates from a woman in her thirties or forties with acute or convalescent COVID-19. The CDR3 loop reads CASIDERGGANTGELFF. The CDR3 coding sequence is TGTGCCAGCATCGACGAAAGGGGGGGTGCGAACACCGGGGAGCTGTTTTTT. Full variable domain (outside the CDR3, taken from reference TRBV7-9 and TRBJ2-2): DTGVSQNPRHKITKRGQNVTFRCDPISEHNRLYWYRQTLGQGPEFLTYFQNEAQLEKSRLLSDRFSAERPKGSFSTLEIQRTEQGDSAMYLCASIDERGGANTGELFFGEGSRLTVL.